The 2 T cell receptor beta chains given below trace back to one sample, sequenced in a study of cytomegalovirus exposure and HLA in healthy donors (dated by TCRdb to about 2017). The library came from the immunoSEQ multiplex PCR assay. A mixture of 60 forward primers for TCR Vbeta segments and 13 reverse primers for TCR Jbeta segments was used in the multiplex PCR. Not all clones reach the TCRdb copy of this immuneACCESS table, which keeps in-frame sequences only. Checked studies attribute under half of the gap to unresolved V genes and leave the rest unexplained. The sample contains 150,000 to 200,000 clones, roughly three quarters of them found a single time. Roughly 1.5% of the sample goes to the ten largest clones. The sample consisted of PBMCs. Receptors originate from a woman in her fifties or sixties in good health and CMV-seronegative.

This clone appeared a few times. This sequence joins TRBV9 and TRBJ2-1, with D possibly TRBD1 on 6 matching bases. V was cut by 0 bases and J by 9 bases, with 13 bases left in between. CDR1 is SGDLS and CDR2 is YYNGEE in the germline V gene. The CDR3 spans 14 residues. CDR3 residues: CASSVANRVGEQFF. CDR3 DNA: TGTGCCAGCAGCGTAGCTAACAGGGTGGGTGAGCAGTTCTTC.

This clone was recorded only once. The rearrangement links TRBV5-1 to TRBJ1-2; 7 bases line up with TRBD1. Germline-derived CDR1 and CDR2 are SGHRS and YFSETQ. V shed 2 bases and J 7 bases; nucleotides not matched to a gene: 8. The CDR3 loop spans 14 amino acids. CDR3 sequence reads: CASSFQTGKAGYTF. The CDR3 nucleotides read TGCGCCAGCAGCTTCCAGACAGGGAAGGCTGGCTACACCTTC.